Described below is a single TCR beta chain sequence and its context. The target antigen is unknown. This sample is part of a study of T-cell memory formation after mild COVID-19. It was 5'RACE with constant-segment primers that produced the TCR alpha and TCR beta cDNA libraries, which carried sample barcodes and UMIs. Each CDR3 protein is one row after TCRdb ran MiXCR on the 5' RACE reads. Of under 110,000 distinct CDR3 sequences listed, about a sixth are singletons. Study observations and caveats: Among CD4+ contracting clones, most were CM and EM, and CD8+ ones EMRA.

Germline CDR1 reads MNHNS; CDR2 reads SASEGT. Trimming shortened V by 1 base and J by 4 bases, and 10 bases separated the two germline ends. CDR3 length: 14 amino acids. Source material: PBMCs or a T cell subset sorted from them (not recorded which). The chain has TRBV6-1 and TRBJ1-1; D gene uncertain. The TCR sequence derives from an adult woman who had mild COVID-19 (a few samples of this study predate the infection). Cell type and time point are not known. CDR3 bases: TGTGCCAGCAGTGAAGATGGGGAGTCCACTGAAGCTTTCTTT. Amino acids: CASSEDGESTEAFF.